The source of this TCR beta chain is a study of blood T cell repertoires in COVID-19. Authors' analysis steps: Reference gene primer amplification in the assay estimated nucleated cell counts. Profiled with immunoSEQ multiplex PCR; TCRdb holds only in-frame clones, not every one. V, J and clone size are taken as reported in that table, and D and trimming were inferred from the DNA itself. Among 66,000 or so clones listed, about 80% were seen once. The ends lost 6 bases at V and 9 bases at J; junction bases unmatched: 16. The CDR3 totals 16 residues. CDR1 LNHDA and CDR2 SQIVND come from the germline V gene (reference sequence).

V and J are TRBV19 and TRBJ2-1, with TRBD2 identical over 8 bases. The sample was peripheral blood. This TCR was sampled from a human donor in a cohort sampled during active COVID-19. Here the CDR3 reads CASSASIAGRGGEQFF. For the CDR3, the DNA is TGTGCCAGTAGCGCATCTATAGCGGGGCGGGGCGGTGAGCAGTTCTTC.